This TCR beta chain is drawn from a study of T cell changes during pregnancy in multiple sclerosis. Some clones are missing from TCRdb's copy, which holds only in-frame ones; the method was immunoSEQ multiplex PCR. The sample lists some 100,000 clones, 90% to 95% occurring once. The CDR3 is made up of 14 amino acids. Between the trimmed V and J ends, which lost 4 bases and 6 bases, there was a span of 12 bases. CDR1 is SSHAT, CDR2 FNYEAQ, per germline (reference sequence). The chain has TRBV7-7 and TRBJ2-2; tentatively, D is TRBD1 (6 bases). The source is a female donor with multiple sclerosis, enrolled in a pregnancy study. Here the sequenced sample was peripheral blood, taken before pregnancy. CDR3 protein: CASSYRVGPGELFF. Here the CDR3 DNA reads TGTGCCAGCAGCTACAGGGTCGGGCCCGGGGAGCTGTTTTTT.